The clone carrying this T cell receptor (beta chain) has a count of ten or more. Its antigen is not known. Time point defined: persistent/refractory GD, antithyroid drugs over 5 years with positive TRAb. The TCR library was prepared using RNA isolated from PBMCs. Staff drew approximately 9.3 milliliters of peripheral blood into EDTA tubes. With iRepertoire HTBI primers and Arm-PCR of CDR3 regions, TCR beta libraries were built. TCRdb processed the multiplex PCR reads anew with MiXCR; each CDR3 protein has one entry. The sample includes about 460,000 distinct CDR3 sequences, about 20% of them seen just once. The data are from a study of regulatory T cells in long-lasting Graves disease. Whole-study findings and limits: Whereas new patients shared 966 public clonotypes, persistent patients shared more, at 2,500 to 3,500.

This CDR3 comprises 14 residues. V was pared by 0 bases and J by 1 base, with 7 bases between. In germline, CDR1 is SGDLS, CDR2 YYNGEE. Sequences were derived from peripheral blood mononuclear cells (PBMCs), sampled when the disease was refractory, from a patient treated with antithyroid drugs. This sequence originates from a female donor with Graves disease. This sequence joins TRBV9 and TRBJ1-1; D unclear. CDR3 nucleotide sequence: TGTGCCAGCAGCGTAGGTGCCACGAACACTGAAGCTTTCTTT. Encoded protein: CASSVGATNTEAFF.